This T cell receptor beta chain was documented in a study of blood T cell repertoires in COVID-19. Study-level background: Samples came from the United States, Italy and Spain, spanning acute and convalescent COVID-19. T cells, B-cell-depleted T cells, or PBMCs supplied cDNA or gDNA.

How the authors handled the data: Counts of nucleated cells, estimated from reference gene primer amplification, were obtained. Some clones are missing from TCRdb's copy, which holds only in-frame ones; the method was immunoSEQ multiplex PCR. Clone size and V and J calls were adopted from that table, with D and trimming inferred from the DNA. Among fewer than 150,000 clones listed, 85% were seen once. This CDR3 spans 16 amino acids. CDR1 is MNHNY, CDR2 SVGAGI, per germline (reference sequence). The V and J ends lost 0 bases and 7 bases respectively, with 13 bases between them. The specimen was peripheral blood. The V call is TRBV6-6, the J call TRBJ1-6; unclear D gene. This sequence was found in a human donor in a cohort sampled during active COVID-19. The CDR3 DNA sequence: TGTGCCAGCAGTTACTCCGCATCAACGAGGAATTCACCCCTCCACTTT. Translated: CASSYSASTRNSPLHF.